Sequencing of this T cell receptor (beta chain) was carried out in a study of cytomegalovirus exposure and HLA in healthy donors (dated by TCRdb to about 2017). Study-level background: In an earlier analysis of 587 of the donors, 276 Gb of sequence data and some 100 million unique TCR beta sequences from approximately 180 million T cells were reported. In addition to the first cohort of roughly 700 subjects, a separate validation cohort of 120 different subjects was used. In an earlier analysis of 500 to 650 of the donors, high-throughput TCR beta sequencing was used to judge whether each TCR beta V gene segment behaved as functional or pseudogenic. Class I and class II HLA loci were covered by the typing at four-digit resolution. Among several hundred genotyped donors of the cohort, an average of around 220,000 unique TCR beta nucleotide sequences was sequenced per donor, of which roughly 18% were non-productive. The study was designed to test whether signatures of past pathogen exposure could be identified by cataloging public T cell receptors. All discovery cohort repertoires had been generated using a single sequencing platform. The genetic ancestry cluster associated with self-reported Caucasian donors included roughly four fifths of the roughly 380 genotyped donors. Rather than using new phenotypic data, the later analysis identified candidate immune exposures from TCR beta sequences and from how often those sequences occurred across donors. Because of strong linkage in the cohort, four to six DR-DQ haplotypes were treated as single units for association and clustering. To predict cytomegalovirus infection status, the study brought together high-throughput TCR immunosequencing, statistical association of individual TCRs with disease status, and machine learning. Genome-wide SNP genotypes for about 65% of the roughly 670 donors were used in a later genetic analysis, which treated that subset as a discovery cohort. Donor age, sex, ethnicity and CMV serostatus were collected together with the repertoire data. The number of typed donors differed by locus: about 620-630 for A, B, C, DRB1 and DQB1; approximately 540 for DQA1; over 600 for DPA1; and around 450 for DPB1. To study patterns of TCR occurrence, a later analysis re-analyzed previously published TCR beta repertoires from 666 donors and added high-resolution HLA genotyping. An early release covering roughly 600 HLA-typed donors comprised about 290 gigabases of sequencing data and approximately 80 million unique TCR sequences. The study used immunosequencing to profile the T cell repertoires of several hundred subjects and linked those repertoires to cytomegalovirus serostatus.

As for this clone: This receptor's antigen is unknown. Within one base of it there is no much larger clone, and no base qualities were kept.

The CDR3, from cysteine to phenylalanine, totals 13 residues. The CDR3 DNA has 39 bases and is translated from base 1. V is reduced by 2 bases and J by 1 base, leaving a spacing of 4 bases between them. CDR1 and CDR2, looked up from the germline V gene, are SGHAT and FQNNGV. Study-level results and caveats: Some 16 rarely observed V segments, including chromosome 9 orphons, were excluded from the earlier analysis of a few hundred of the donors because counts were too low. Roughly uniform sequencing depth across donors was assumed in presence/absence analyses, although this assumption may not hold. A later analysis found that TCR association rates varied across HLA loci, with DRB1 alleles showing the most associated TCRs and HLA-C alleles the fewest. Because HLA typing was missing for some donors at each locus, association tests included only the typed subset. Three of the identified cytomegalovirus-associated TCR beta chains were confirmed in vitro to be specific for cytomegalovirus antigens. Across donors, most TCR sequences were observed very rarely, whereas some public TCRs were present in many individuals. The sequencing pipeline was judged likely to have produced a cluster of highly shared sequence variants as a technical artifact. Some IMGT-functional V segments, including TRBV6-2 and TRBV6-3, could not be distinguished by the 87-base-pair reads and were therefore excluded. Several of the top co-occurrence clusters appeared to be linked to parvovirus B19, influenza, CMV and Epstein-Barr virus, according to a later analysis. In a later analysis, most CMV-associated TCR beta chains were found to appear HLA-restricted, with HLA associations seemingly driven largely by CMV exposure. When HLA alleles, especially DR and DQ, strongly co-occurred, attributing TCR associations to individual alleles was difficult. According to a later genetic analysis, donors in an Asian-associated ancestry cluster had fewer N-insertions in productive TCRs than the approximately 710-donor mean. In an earlier analysis of fewer than 750 of the donors, most TCR beta V segments were observed in productive rearrangements about 87% or about 30% of the time, broadly matching IMGT annotations. Correlated functional status among segregating V segments might be attributable to linkage disequilibrium, but an unknown experimental factor could not be ruled out. Cytomegalovirus status was reported to be diagnosed by the classifier with high specificity and sensitivity in both the original and validation cohorts. Immune exposure information for the cohort was limited to CMV serostatus. This cohort had only TCR beta chains sequenced, and the lack of alpha or paired-chain data limited which features could be detected. A later analysis found that HLA-associated TCR beta chains were more clonally expanded and had lower generation probabilities than equally common non-associated chains. A further reported finding was that TCR beta sequences accurately predicted the HLA-A and HLA-B alleles for most subjects in the first cohort. In a later analysis, some 17,000 TCR beta sequences were associated with specific HLA alleles at a false discovery rate of 0.05. In the study, about 150 TCR beta chains were listed as associated with cytomegalovirus. The authors suggested that the approach could potentially be generalized to other disease states and immunological phenotypes. An association between a missense DCLRE1C variant and V-gene and J-gene trimming of TCR beta chains was found in a later genetic analysis and replicated in an independent cohort.

To prepare the library, the immunoSEQ multiplex PCR assay was applied. A mixture of 60 forward primers for TCR Vbeta segments and 13 reverse primers for TCR Jbeta segments was used in the multiplex PCR. Amplification of the CDR3 region of rearranged TCR beta genes was performed with a multiplex PCR assay on genomic DNA. The amplified TCR beta libraries were sequenced on the Illumina HiSeq System as 87-base-pair reads. On the study's bioinformatics: In a later analysis, 70 million to 95 million unique TCR beta chains were counted across the 666 repertoires, and roughly 11 million of these chains were shared by at least two donors. Raw reads were error-corrected and collapsed into unique sequences with a nearest-neighbor algorithm that merged closely related sequences to remove PCR and sequencing errors. Alignment of CDR3 sequences to IMGT reference sequences was used to assign V, D and J gene segments. For a sequence to be retained, at least a six-nucleotide match to both a V gene segment and a J gene segment was required. A rearrangement was called productive if the CDR3 had no stop codons and remained in frame with V and J, and every other rearrangement was called non-productive. CDR3 was defined by IMGT convention, running from the second conserved V-encoded cysteine to the conserved J-encoded phenylalanine. Sequences without an unambiguous match to a single V gene segment were excluded from the earlier analysis of several hundred of the donors. An earlier analysis of several hundred of the donors called V segments functional above 56.7% productive rearrangements and segregating when the between-donor standard deviation exceeded 5%. To diagnose cytomegalovirus status from the catalog of TCR beta chain sequences, a statistical classification framework was built. A later analysis assigned V and J genes by comparing TCR nucleotide sequences with IMGT/GENE-DB human TR gene sequences. A later analysis assigned CDR3 sequences and most-parsimonious VDJ recombination scenarios with the TCRdist pipeline. A later analysis defined each TCR beta chain by its CDR3 amino acid sequence plus V-gene family, and excluded reads lacking a unique V-gene family. A later analysis removed 592 highly shared, low-generation-probability nucleotide sequences to deal with suspected cross-contamination and a sequencing artifact. For each public chain, a later analysis derived a clonal expansion index from normalized ranks of inferred template counts within each repertoire. In a later analysis, generation probabilities were computed using a VDJ recombination model fitted to out-of-frame rearrangements, and the results were checked against IGoR. A later analysis scored TCR-TCR, TCR-HLA and TCR-CMV co-occurrence with hypergeometric tests, applying a repertoire-size bias correction to TCR pairs. In a later analysis, false discovery rates were estimated by permuting HLA or CMV assignments 20 times. In a later analysis, co-occurring TCRs were grouped with DBSCAN, and TCRdist sequence similarity was added when clustering was performed within HLA-allele-positive subsets. Repertoires with fewer than 30,000 or more than 120,000 public chains, plus five repertoires with anomalous nucleotide sharing, were excluded from co-occurrence clustering. TCRdb obtained this table from immuneACCESS and retained in-frame rearrangements with V and J assigned. These tables miss some clones; where compared with another copy, unresolved V genes account for less than half of the shortfall, and the remainder is unexplained. V and J calls and clone size are given by that table; D and trimming were obtained from the DNA. The sample table contains about 160,000 clones; only one count was recorded for 84% of them. The ten largest clones add up to roughly 6.5% of the sample.

The cohort consisted of 600 to 750 healthy bone marrow donors. At the time of sampling, all cohort members were nominally healthy, though unrecorded immune exposures were likely present. The donor tested CMV seropositive and was one of the 289 seropositive cohort members. A peripheral blood sample was provided by each donor, and peripheral blood mononuclear cells were used for TCR beta sequencing. Genomic DNA was extracted from the blood cell samples with the Qiagen DNeasy Blood Extraction Kit. Material for sequencing was PBMCs. This sequence originates from a man between 45 and 60 years old in good health and CMV-seropositive. Here the chain combines TRBV11-2 and TRBJ2-3; the D gene assignment is ambiguous. The DNA sequence is as follows: TGTGCCAGCAGCTTACTTGGCACAGATACGCAGTATTTT. It codes for CASSLLGTDTQYF.